This T cell receptor (beta chain) is drawn from a study of OX40 agonist ivuxolimab in advanced cancers. Study background: Prior anti-PD-1, anti-PD-L1 or anti-CTLA-4 therapy was allowed; more than 30% had some.

Produced via immunoSEQ multiplex PCR; TCRdb's table is partial and in-frame only. The table includes more than 65,000 clones, about nine tenths detected once. Germline lookup yields CDR1 SGHRS and CDR2 YFSETQ. V was clipped by 3 bases and J by 5 bases; unmatched bases: 17. The CDR3 totals 19 residues. Blood got drawn at baseline, again on cycle 4 day 1, and then on cycle 7 day 1. Material: CD4+ or CD8+ T cells sorted from blood, obtained in a trial of the OX40 agonist ivuxolimab. The receptor's source is an adult with an advanced solid tumor such as melanoma, head and neck, liver or kidney cancer. The V gene is TRBV5-1, the J gene TRBJ2-2; 9 nucleotides agree with TRBD2. CDR3 in DNA: TGCGCCAGCAGCTCCGGGCGGATAACTAGCGGGTTTCGGACCGGGGAGCTGTTTTTT. Protein sequence: CASSSGRITSGFRTGELFF.